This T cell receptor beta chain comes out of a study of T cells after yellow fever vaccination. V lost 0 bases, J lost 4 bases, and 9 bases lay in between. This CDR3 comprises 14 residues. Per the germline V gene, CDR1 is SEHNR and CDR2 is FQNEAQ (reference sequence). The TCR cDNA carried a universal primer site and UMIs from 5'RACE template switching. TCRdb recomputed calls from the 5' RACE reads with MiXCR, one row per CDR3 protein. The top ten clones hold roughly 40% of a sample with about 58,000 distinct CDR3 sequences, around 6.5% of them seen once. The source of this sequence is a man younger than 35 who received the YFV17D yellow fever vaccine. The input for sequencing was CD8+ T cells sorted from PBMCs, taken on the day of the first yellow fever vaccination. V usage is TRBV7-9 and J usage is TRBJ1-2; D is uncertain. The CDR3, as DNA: TGTGCCAGCAGCTTAGCTCAGCATGGCTATGGCTACACCTTC. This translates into CASSLAQHGYGYTF.